These 7 T cell receptor beta chains came from one sample sequenced in a study of T cells in Graves' hyperthyroidism and ophthalmopathy. The source material, RNA transcripts, was used to amplify TCR beta CDR3 regions. The study used the HTBI primer set for a first-round RT-PCR of the TCR CDR3. From the multiplex PCR reads, TCRdb called clonotypes with MiXCR, one entry per CDR3 protein. Of a few hundred thousand distinct CDR3 sequences listed, under 15% are singletons. Sequencing used blood. These receptors all come from a woman aged 25 to 39 with Graves' hyperthyroidism.

Ten or more counts support this clonotype. DNA for the CDR3: TGTGCCAGCAGCTTAACGGGAGGGCAGTACTTC. It specifies CASSLTGGQYF. The chain combines TRBV11-2 with TRBJ2-7; 7 bases agree with TRBD2. The CDR3 runs to 11 residues. Germline V gene sequence: CDR1 SGHAT, CDR2 FQNNGV. Trimming took 2 bases from V and 9 from J; bases not matched to a gene: 1.

This clonotype appeared many times. This chain links TRBV18 with TRBJ2-5; no firm D call. Trimming pared 1 base from V and 1 base from J, leaving 7 bases between. The germline CDR1 and CDR2 sequences are KGHSH and LQKENI. CDR3 size: 14 residues. The DNA for the CDR3 is TGTGCCAGCTCACCACAGAACAGCCAAGAGACCCAGTACTTC. Translated: CASSPQNSQETQYF.

In this sample, this clonotype turned up a few times. The V call is TRBV5-1, the J call TRBJ1-1; D unresolved. The CDR3 covers 18 residues. The V end lost 0 bases, the J end lost 0 bases, and 18 bases lay between the germline ends. Germline V gives CDR1 SGHRS, CDR2 YFSETQ. The chain's CDR3 is CASSLGIGQPNMNTEAFF. The CDR3 nucleotides are TGCGCCAGCAGCTTGGGAATCGGGCAGCCTAACATGAACACTGAAGCTTTCTTT.

The chain uses TRBV3-1 and TRBJ2-7, with unresolved D. Trimming took off 6 bases at V and 6 bases at J, with 9 bases between the two ends. CDR1 is LGHDT, CDR2 YNNKEL, per germline (reference sequence). This CDR3 has 11 residues. The CDR3 region has the DNA TGTGCCAGCAGATCCCGTGCCGAGCAGTACTTC. Protein: CASRSRAEQYF.

The V gene is TRBV7-3, the J gene TRBJ2-4; D is uncertain. Germline V CDR1 and CDR2: SGHTA, FQGTGA. The germline V and J ends were trimmed by 0 bases and 1 base, with 13 bases remaining between them. The CDR3 sequence is 17 residues long. CDR3 in amino acids: CASSLTFSSLAKNIQYF. The CDR3 region has the DNA TGTGCCAGCAGCTTAACGTTCAGTTCTTTGGCCAAAAACATTCAGTACTTC.

This clonotype showed up many times. This chain uses TRBV3-1 with TRBJ1-1; perhaps TRBD1 as D (5 bases). The CDR3 has 14 residues. CDR1 LGHDT and CDR2 YNNKEL come from the germline V gene (reference sequence). V lost 1 base to trimming and J lost 1 base, with 7 bases between them. The CDR3 nucleotides are TGTGCCAGCAGCCAAGTCCAGGGGAACACTGAAGCTTTCTTT. It codes for CASSQVQGNTEAFF.

The chain uses TRBV10-1 and TRBJ2-3, with no clear D. From germline, CDR1 is WNHNN and CDR2 SYGVQD (reference sequence). The CDR3 runs 15 residues. V gave up 0 bases and J gave up 3 bases, with 10 bases separating them. CDR3 loop: CASSESGNPTDTQYF. The DNA for the CDR3 is TGCGCCAGCAGTGAGTCTGGCAACCCGACAGATACGCAGTATTTT.